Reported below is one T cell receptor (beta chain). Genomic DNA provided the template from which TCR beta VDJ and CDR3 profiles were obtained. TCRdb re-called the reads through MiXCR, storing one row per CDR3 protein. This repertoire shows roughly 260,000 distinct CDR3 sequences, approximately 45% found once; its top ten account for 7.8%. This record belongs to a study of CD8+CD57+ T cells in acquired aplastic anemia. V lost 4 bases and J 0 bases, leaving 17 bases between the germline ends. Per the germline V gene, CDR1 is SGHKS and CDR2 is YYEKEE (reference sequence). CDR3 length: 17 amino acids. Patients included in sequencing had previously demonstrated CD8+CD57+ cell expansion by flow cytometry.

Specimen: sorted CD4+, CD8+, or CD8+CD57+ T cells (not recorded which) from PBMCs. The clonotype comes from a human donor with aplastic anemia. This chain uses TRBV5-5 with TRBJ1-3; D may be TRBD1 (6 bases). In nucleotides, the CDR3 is TGTGCCAGCAGCATGGGACATCGGCGGGGCTCTGGAAACACCATATATTTT. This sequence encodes CASSMGHRRGSGNTIYF.